This T cell receptor (beta chain) was found in a study of control samples from healthy donors and cancer patients. This table comes from immunoSEQ multiplex PCR, and its TCRdb copy is limited to in-frame clones, with some not included. This sample carries roughly 120,000 clones, more than 70% of them seen once, and the ten largest clones take over 2%. The CDR3 runs 17 residues. The germline gives CDR1 LNHDA, CDR2 SQIVND (reference sequence). V lost 0 bases to trimming and J lost 3 bases; unmatched junction nucleotides: 8. The sequenced sample consisted of blood. The gene calls are TRBV19 and TRBJ2-5; 9 nucleotides agree with TRBD1. The TCR comes from a woman in her 70s in good health. CDR3 in amino acids: CASSIDRPGQGKETQYF. CDR3 sequence (DNA): TGTGCCAGTAGTATAGATCGCCCGGGACAGGGTAAAGAGACCCAGTACTTC.